This T cell receptor beta chain was captured in a study of T cells in Graves' hyperthyroidism and ophthalmopathy (dated by TCRdb to the late 2010s). About the study as a whole: Peripheral blood samples were taken at the time of initial diagnosis, prior to any treatment. For training and testing, the 95 to 100 patients in the discovery cohort were randomly divided in a 7:3 ratio. The paper reports TCR Vbeta CDR3 sequencing of 130 to 150 peripheral blood samples: approximately 43 ophthalmopathy, around 80 hyperthyroidism and around 17 progressor patients. TCR V-J signatures able to tell the groups apart were searched for in a discovery cohort of 90 to 100 patients, of whom approximately 40 had Graves' ophthalmopathy and under 65 had stable Graves' hyperthyroidism. Prospective prediction of ophthalmopathy was tested in an independent validation cohort consisting of 18 hyperthyroidism patients and 15 to 17 patients who later progressed to ophthalmopathy. The study also compared thyroid tissue and blood T-cell repertoires from more than five Graves' hyperthyroidism patients. After sampling, hyperthyroidism patients received methimazole starting at 30 mg daily, and ophthalmopathy patients received high-dose intravenous methylprednisolone. Findings and caveats that apply to the study as a whole: Most expanded thyroid clonotypes (frequency above 0.001) were also detected in blood, a finding suggesting that blood repertoires may reflect thyroid immune responses. In cross-validation, a model built on a 13 V-J signature told ophthalmopathy apart from stable hyperthyroidism with over 85% sensitivity and approximately 84% specificity, and in testing the same model reached 80%/75%. In validation, progression to ophthalmopathy was predicted by the model with almost 71% sensitivity and about 72% specificity, a median of around 5.9 months before onset. No statistical method was used to fix the sample size in advance, and group allocation was not hidden from the investigators.

The TCR beta CDR3 regions were amplified from the RNA transcripts. A first-round RT-PCR of the TCR CDR3 used the HTBI primer set with the Qiagen OneStep RT-PCR kit. A second multiplex PCR round built the libraries, followed by size selection and purification. Paired-end sequencing of the libraries was performed with 100 bp reads on an Illumina HiSeq2000. From the authors' description of their analysis: SOAPnuke was used to process the raw data, removing reads that contained adapters or uncalled bases, had a mean Phred below 15, or lacked an exact match to the constant primer or identifier. High-quality paired reads were merged with COPE v1.2.5, and unique nucleotide sequences were defined as clonotypes. Clonotypes were aligned to IMGT TRBV, TRBD and TRBJ reference segments using MiTCR v1.1. Analysis was restricted to V-J combinations with a frequency above 0.0001, which covered roughly 99% of repertoires. The TCS score was defined as F50 (clonal expansion) divided by E x V (chaos), with BLOSUM62-based TCRdist calculated between CDR3 peptides within each V-J. Welch's t-statistics and random forest reduced just over 500 V-J features to 13, which were used in a naive Bayes classifier (R e1071). The public reads were reanalyzed by TCRdb: fastp trimming at Q25, MiXCR alignment, in-frame beta chains only. Rows matching on CDR3 protein sequence are summarized as one entry with the most common DNA and genes. In this record, the V and J calls reflect TCRdb's handling and not the investigators' own analysis. The sample table holds around 500,000 distinct CDR3 sequences, of which around a fifth were seen once. The top ten hold approximately 49% of the sample.

Ophthalmopathy patients had moderately to severely active disease, with a Clinical Activity Score of 3 or more, a NOSPECS grade of 4 or more, and a disease duration of less than 3 months. The study excluded patients with uncontrolled infections, other autoimmune diseases, pregnancy or lactation. Diagnoses relied on clinical symptoms, serum thyroxine and TRAb, thyroid ultrasound and orbital computed tomography. PBMCs were separated from 8 to 10 ml of fresh peripheral blood using Ficoll-Paque density gradient centrifugation. Total RNA was extracted using Trizol reagent, and RNA quality was assessed on an Agilent 2100 Bioanalyzer. CDR1 and CDR2 are drawn from the germline V gene: MDHEN, SYDVKM. From V the trimming removes 5 bases and from J it removes 3 bases, while the gene matches leave 10 bases of the junction unaccounted for. From the cysteine up to the phenylalanine, the CDR3 has a length of 15 residues. The entry retains the CDR3 DNA only, 45 bases that are in frame from base 1.

This clonotype has at least ten counts. Its antigen specificity is not known. Base qualities are not recorded, but no much larger clone differs from it by a single base. The sequencing sample was made of blood. This receptor was taken from a woman in her seventies with Graves' ophthalmopathy. The chain joins TRBV28 to TRBJ2-7; a stretch of 7 junction bases matches TRBD2. Read as DNA, the sequence is TGTGCCAGCAGTACCAGCGGGAATACCCGCTACGAGCAGTACTTC. Its protein is CASSTSGNTRYEQYF. With the rest looked up from the reference TRBV28 and TRBJ2-7 genes rather than sequenced, the full variable domain is DVKVTQSSRYLVKRTGEKVFLECVQDMDHENMFWYRQDPGLGLRLIYFSYDVKMKEKGDIPEGYSVSREKKERFSLILESASTNQTSMYLCASSTSGNTRYEQYFGPGTRLTVT.